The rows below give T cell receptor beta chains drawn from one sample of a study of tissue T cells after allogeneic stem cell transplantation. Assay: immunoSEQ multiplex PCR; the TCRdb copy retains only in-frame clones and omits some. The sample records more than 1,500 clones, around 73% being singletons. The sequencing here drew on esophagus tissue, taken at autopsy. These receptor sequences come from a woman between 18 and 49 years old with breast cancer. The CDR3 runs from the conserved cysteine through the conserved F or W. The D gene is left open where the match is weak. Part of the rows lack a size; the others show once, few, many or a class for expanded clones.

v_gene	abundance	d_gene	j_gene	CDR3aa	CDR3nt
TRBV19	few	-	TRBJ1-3	CASAFWQGSGNTIYF	TGTGCCAGCGCTTTCTGGCAGGGCTCTGGAAACACCATATATTTT
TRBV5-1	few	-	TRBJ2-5	CASSGSGDQQETQYF	TGCGCCAGCAGCGGGTCGGGGGACCAACAAGAGACCCAGTACTTC
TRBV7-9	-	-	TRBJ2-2	CASSLYTGELFF	TGTGCCAGCAGCTTGTATACCGGGGAGCTGTTTTTT
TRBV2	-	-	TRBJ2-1	CASKMGQGGNEQFF	TGTGCCAGCAAGATGGGCCAGGGGGGTAATGAGCAGTTCTTC
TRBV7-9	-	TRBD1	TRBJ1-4	CASSLGQGAGEKLFF	TGTGCCAGCAGCTTAGGACAGGGGGCAGGGGAAAAACTGTTTTTT
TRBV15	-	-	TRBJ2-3	CATSRDRLAARTDTQYF	TGTGCCACCAGCAGAGATCGCTTAGCGGCCCGCACAGATACGCAGTATTTT
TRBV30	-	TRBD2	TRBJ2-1	CAWSSSGDNEQFF	TGTGCCTGGAGTTCCAGCGGGGACAATGAGCAGTTCTTC
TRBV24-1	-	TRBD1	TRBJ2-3	CATTGGLTDTQYF	TGTGCCACCACAGGGGGCTTAACAGATACGCAGTATTTT
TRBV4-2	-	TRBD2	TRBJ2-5	CASSQRTSLGTQYF	TGTGCCAGCAGCCAACGGACTAGCCTCGGGACCCAGTACTTC
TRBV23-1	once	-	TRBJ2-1	CASGIFGGLGFSNEQFF	TGCGCCAGCGGAATTTTTGGGGGATTGGGATTCTCCAATGAGCAGTTCTTC
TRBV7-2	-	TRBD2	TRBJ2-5	CASSHRGVQETQYF	TGTGCCAGCAGCCACCGGGGGGTTCAAGAGACCCAGTACTTC
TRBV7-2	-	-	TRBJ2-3	CASSLAGATDTQYF	TGTGCCAGCAGCTTAGCAGGTGCAACAGATACGCAGTATTTT
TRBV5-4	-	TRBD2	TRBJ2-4	CASSLGGRAGVIQYF	TGTGCCAGCAGCTTGGGAGGCAGGGCGGGAGTAATTCAGTACTTC
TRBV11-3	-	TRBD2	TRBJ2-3	CASSSSSGGYGDTQYF	TGTGCCAGCAGCTCCTCTAGCGGGGGTTATGGAGATACGCAGTATTTT
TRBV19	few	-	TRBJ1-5	CASTTAPPPPYSNQPQHF	TGTGCCAGTACCACAGCCCCACCACCGCCCTATAGCAATCAGCCCCAGCATTTT
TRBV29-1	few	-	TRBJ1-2	CSVEGYMSGRRYGYTF	TGCAGCGTTGAAGGATACATGAGTGGACGTCGATATGGCTACACCTTC
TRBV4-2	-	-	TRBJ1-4	CASSQEWQVEEKLFF	TGTGCCAGCAGCCAAGAATGGCAGGTGGAGGAAAAACTGTTTTTT
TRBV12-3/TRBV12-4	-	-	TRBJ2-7	CASSFRPNEQYF	TGTGCCAGCAGTTTTCGGCCAAACGAGCAGTACTTC
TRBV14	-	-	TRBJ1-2	CASSPYGTSNLYGYTF	TGTGCCAGCAGCCCCTATGGGACATCCAATCTCTATGGCTACACCTTC